This T cell receptor beta chain came from a study of cytomegalovirus exposure and HLA in healthy donors. Regarding the study as a whole: Overall, roughly 170 TCR beta chains were annotated as cytomegalovirus-associated.

Germline CDR1 is SGHRS and CDR2 is YFSETQ. Trimming took off 0 bases at V and 8 bases at J, with 21 bases between the two ends. The CDR3 sequence is 17 residues long. Worth noting for this clone: The antigen is unknown.

PCR used 60 Vbeta primers and 13 Jbeta primers. Some clones are missing from TCRdb's copy, which holds only in-frame ones; the method was immunoSEQ multiplex PCR. The profile shows 170,000 or so clones, 77% of them singletons. Sequenced input: PBMCs. This TCR was recovered from a woman aged 25-40 years in good health and CMV-seronegative. The chain joins TRBV5-1 to TRBJ1-3; unclear D gene. CDR3 sequence reads: CASSLGATLRVEDTIYF. The DNA of the CDR3 is TGCGCCAGCAGCTTGGGGGCCACGCTACGCGTGGAGGACACCATATATTTT.